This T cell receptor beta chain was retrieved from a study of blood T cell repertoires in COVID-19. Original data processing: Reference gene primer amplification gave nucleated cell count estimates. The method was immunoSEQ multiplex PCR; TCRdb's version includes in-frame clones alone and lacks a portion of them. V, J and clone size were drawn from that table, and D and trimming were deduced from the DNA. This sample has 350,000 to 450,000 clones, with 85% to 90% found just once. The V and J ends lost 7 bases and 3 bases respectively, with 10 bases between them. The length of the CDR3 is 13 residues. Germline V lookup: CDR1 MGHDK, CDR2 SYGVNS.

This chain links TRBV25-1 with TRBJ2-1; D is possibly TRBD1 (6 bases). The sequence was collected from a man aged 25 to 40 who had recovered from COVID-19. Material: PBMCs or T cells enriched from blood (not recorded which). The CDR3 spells CASTGVGYNEQFF. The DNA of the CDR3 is TGTGCCAGCACAGGGGTTGGCTACAATGAGCAGTTCTTC.